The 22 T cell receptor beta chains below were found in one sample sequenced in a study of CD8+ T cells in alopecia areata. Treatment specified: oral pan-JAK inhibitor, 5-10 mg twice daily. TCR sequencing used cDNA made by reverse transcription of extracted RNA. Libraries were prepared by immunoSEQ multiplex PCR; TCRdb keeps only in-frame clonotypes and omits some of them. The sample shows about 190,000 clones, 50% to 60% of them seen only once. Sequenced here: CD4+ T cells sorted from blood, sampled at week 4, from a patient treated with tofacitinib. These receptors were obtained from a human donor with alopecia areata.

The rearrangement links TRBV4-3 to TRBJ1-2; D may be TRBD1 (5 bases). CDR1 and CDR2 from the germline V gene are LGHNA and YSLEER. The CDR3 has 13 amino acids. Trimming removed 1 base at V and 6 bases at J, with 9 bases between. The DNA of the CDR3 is TGCGCCAGCAGCCAAGCAGGGTTCAATGGCTACACCTTC. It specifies CASSQAGFNGYTF.

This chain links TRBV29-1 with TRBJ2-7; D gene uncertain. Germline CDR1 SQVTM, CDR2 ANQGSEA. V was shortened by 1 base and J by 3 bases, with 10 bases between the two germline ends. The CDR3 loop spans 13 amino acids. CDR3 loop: CSVEGLGNYEQYF. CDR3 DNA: TGCAGCGTTGAAGGGCTGGGAAACTACGAGCAGTACTTC.

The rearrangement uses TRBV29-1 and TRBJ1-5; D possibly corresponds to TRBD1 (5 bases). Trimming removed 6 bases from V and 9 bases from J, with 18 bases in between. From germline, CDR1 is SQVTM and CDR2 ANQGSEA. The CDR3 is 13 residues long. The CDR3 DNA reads TGCAGCGTCACCGGGACCGGCGATGGGCCCCAGCATTTT. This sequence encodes CSVTGTGDGPQHF.

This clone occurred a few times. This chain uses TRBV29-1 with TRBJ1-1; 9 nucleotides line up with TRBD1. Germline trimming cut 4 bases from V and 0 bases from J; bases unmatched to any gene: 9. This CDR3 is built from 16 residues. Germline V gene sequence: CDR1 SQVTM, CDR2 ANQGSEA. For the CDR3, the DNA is TGCAGCGTTGGACCACAGGGGGCGTGGATGAACACTGAAGCTTTCTTT. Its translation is CSVGPQGAWMNTEAFF.

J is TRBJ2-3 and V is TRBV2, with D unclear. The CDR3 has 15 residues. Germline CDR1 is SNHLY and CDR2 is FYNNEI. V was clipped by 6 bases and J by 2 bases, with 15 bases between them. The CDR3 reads CASSDSRAVTDTQYF. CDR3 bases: TGTGCCAGCAGCGACTCCAGAGCCGTCACAGATACGCAGTATTTT.

The CDR3 sequence is CASSSRPASDHSGSADTQYF. In DNA, the CDR3 is TGTGCCAGCAGTTCTCGCCCCGCGTCCGACCATAGCGGGAGCGCAGATACGCAGTATTTT. The chain is built from TRBV27 and TRBJ2-3; TRBD2 aligns across 9 bases. J lost 4 bases, V lost 4 bases, and 21 bases had no gene match. Per the germline V gene, CDR1 is MNHEY and CDR2 is SMNVEV (reference sequence). The length of the CDR3 is 20 residues.

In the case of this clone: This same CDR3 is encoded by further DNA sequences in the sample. The DNA of the CDR3 is TGTGCCAGCAGCTTAAGTGGGTACGAGCAGTACTTC. Its translation is CASSLSGYEQYF. J is TRBJ2-7 and V is TRBV7-9; D remains ambiguous. This CDR3 comprises 12 residues. Germline V CDR1 and CDR2: SEHNR, FQNEAQ (reference sequence). V lost 2 bases and J lost 4, with 6 bases in between.

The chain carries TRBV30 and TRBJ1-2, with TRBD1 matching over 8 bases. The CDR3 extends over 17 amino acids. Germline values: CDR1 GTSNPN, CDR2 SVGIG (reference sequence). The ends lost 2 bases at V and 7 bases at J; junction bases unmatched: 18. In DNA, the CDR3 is TGTGCCTGGAGTACCCCGGCGGGAGGACAGGGTAGCGGTGGCTACACCTTC. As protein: CAWSTPAGGQGSGGYTF. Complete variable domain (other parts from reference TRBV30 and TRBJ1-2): SQTIHQWPATLVQPVGSPLSLECTVEGTSNPNLYWYRQAAGRGLQLLFYSVGIGQISSEVPQNLSASRPQDRQFILSSKKLLLSDSGFYLCAWSTPAGGQGSGGYTFGSGTRLTVV.

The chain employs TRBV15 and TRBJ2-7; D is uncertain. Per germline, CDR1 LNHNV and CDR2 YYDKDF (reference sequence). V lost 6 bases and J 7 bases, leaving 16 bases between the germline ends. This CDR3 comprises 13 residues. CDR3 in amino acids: CATSTSRLGEQYF. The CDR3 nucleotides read TGTGCCACCAGTACCTCAAGATTAGGGGAGCAGTACTTC. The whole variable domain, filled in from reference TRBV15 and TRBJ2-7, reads DAMVIQNPRYQVTQFGKPVTLSCSQTLNHNVMYWYQQKSSQAPKLLFHYYDKDFNNEADTPDNFQSRRPNTSFCFLDIRSPGLGDTAMYLCATSTSRLGEQYFGPGTRLTVT.

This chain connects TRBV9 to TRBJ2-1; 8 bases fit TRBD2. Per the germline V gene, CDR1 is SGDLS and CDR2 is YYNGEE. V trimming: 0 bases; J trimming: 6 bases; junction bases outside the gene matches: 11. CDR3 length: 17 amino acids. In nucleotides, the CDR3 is TGTGCCAGCAGCGTAGGAGGCGGGAGGTATCTAGGCAATGAGCAGTTCTTC. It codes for CASSVGGGRYLGNEQFF.

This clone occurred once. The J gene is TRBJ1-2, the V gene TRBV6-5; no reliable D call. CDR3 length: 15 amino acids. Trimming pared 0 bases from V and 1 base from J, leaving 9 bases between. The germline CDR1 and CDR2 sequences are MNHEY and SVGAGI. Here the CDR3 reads CASSYSTRNNYGYTF. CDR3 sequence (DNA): TGTGCCAGCAGTTACTCGACCCGGAATAACTATGGCTACACCTTC.

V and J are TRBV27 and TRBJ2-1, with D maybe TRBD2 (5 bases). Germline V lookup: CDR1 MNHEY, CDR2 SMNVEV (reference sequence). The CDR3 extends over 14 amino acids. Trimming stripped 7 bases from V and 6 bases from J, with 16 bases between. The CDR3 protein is CASKQTVGGNEQFF. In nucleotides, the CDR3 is TGTGCCAGCAAACAGACCGTAGGAGGCAATGAGCAGTTCTTC.

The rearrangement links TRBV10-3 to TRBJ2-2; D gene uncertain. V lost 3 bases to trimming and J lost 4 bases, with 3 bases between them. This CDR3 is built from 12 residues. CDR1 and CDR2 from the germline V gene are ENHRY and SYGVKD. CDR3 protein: CAISEITGELFF. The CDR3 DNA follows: TGTGCCATCAGTGAAATCACCGGGGAGCTGTTTTTT.

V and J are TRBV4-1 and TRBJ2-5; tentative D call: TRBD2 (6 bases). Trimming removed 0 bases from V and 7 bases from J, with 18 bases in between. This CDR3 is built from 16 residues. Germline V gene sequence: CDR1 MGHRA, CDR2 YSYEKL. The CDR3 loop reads CASSQDTGRRSGTQYF. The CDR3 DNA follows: TGCGCCAGCAGCCAAGATACCGGGAGACGGTCGGGGACCCAGTACTTC.

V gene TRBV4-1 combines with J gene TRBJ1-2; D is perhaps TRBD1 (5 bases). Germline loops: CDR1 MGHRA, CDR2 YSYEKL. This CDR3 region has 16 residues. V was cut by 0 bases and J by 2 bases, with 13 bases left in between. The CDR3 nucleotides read TGCGCCAGCAGCCAAGAGGTAGGAGGGGCGAACTATGGCTACACCTTC. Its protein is CASSQEVGGANYGYTF.

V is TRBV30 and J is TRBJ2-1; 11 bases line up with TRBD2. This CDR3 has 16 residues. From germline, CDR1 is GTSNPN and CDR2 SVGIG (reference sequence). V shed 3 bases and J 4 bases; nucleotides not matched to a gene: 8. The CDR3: CAWSGSGLAVYNEQFF. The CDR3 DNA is TGTGCCTGGAGCGGATCGGGACTAGCGGTATACAATGAGCAGTTCTTC.

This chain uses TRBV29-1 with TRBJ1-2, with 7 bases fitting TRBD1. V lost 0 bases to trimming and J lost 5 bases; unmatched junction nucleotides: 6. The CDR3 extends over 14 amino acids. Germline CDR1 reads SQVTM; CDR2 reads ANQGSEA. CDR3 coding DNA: TGCAGCGTTGAAGAGTACAGGGGTGCTTATGGCTACACCTTC. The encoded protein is CSVEEYRGAYGYTF.

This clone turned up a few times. The chain's CDR3 is CASSPQPGSDEQFF. As DNA, the CDR3 is TGTGCCAGTAGCCCGCAGCCGGGTTCGGATGAGCAGTTCTTC. The chain joins TRBV19 to TRBJ2-1; D uncertain. From germline, CDR1 is LNHDA and CDR2 SQIVND (reference sequence). The V end was cut by 6 bases, the J end by 8 bases, with 17 bases between. The CDR3 sequence is 14 residues long. Supplemented by reference TRBV19 and TRBJ2-1, the full variable domain reads DGGITQSPKYLFRKEGQNVTLSCEQNLNHDAMYWYRQDPGQGLRLIYYSQIVNDFQKGDIAEGYSVSREKKESFPLTVTSAQKNPTAFYLCASSPQPGSDEQFFGPGTRLTVL.

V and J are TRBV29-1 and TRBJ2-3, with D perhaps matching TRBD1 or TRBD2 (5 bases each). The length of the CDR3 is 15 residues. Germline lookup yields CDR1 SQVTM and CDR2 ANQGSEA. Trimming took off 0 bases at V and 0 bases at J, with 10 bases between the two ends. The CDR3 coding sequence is TGCAGCGTTGAAGATTGGGGGATCAGCACAGATACGCAGTATTTT. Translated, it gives CSVEDWGISTDTQYF.

Written as DNA, the CDR3 is TGTGCCAGCAGTTTATCGTCCCTAGCGGGAGCCGAGCAGTACTTC. Translation: CASSLSSLAGAEQYF. The chain uses TRBV27 and TRBJ2-7; TRBD2 matches at 10 bases. The CDR3 contains 15 residues. Germline V gene sequence: CDR1 MNHEY, CDR2 SMNVEV (reference sequence). Trimming cost V 0 bases and J 6 bases; bases outside gene matches: 5.

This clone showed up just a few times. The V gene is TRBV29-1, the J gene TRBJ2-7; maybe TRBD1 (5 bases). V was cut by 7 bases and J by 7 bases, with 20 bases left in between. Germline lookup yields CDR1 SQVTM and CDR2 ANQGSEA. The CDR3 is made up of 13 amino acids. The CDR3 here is CSATGPSPGEQYF. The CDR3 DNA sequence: TGCAGCGCCACTGGGCCTTCCCCAGGGGAGCAGTACTTC.

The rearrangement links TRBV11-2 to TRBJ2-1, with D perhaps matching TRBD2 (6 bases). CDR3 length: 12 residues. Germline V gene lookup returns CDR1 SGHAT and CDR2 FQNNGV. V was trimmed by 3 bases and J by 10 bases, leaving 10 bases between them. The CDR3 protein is CASSLDSGEQFF. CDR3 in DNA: TGTGCCAGCAGCTTGGATAGCGGCGAGCAGTTCTTC.